This TCR beta chain comes out of a study of Ad26.COV2.S vaccination and SARS-CoV-2 variants. Study-level findings and limits: Placebo and vaccine recipients had non-spike TCR breadth that was similar. After vaccination, reports described spike-specific CD8+ and CD4+ T cell responses as showing substantial breadth. Placebo recipients trailed vaccine recipients in spike-specific TCR breadth.

Points on this clone: As yet, its antigen is unknown.

Profiling relied on immunoSEQ multiplex PCR, and the TCRdb table lists in-frame clones only, not all of them. Found here are 300,000 to 400,000 clones, about 92% of them singletons; the top ten hold 3% to 4%. The specimen was peripheral blood, collected after recovery from COVID-19. The TCR sequence derives from a human donor who had recovered from COVID-19.

The CDR3 loop reads CASSQPRTGKNTGELFF. Here the CDR3 DNA reads TGCGCCAGCAGCCAACCGAGGACAGGGAAGAACACCGGGGAGCTGTTTTTT. The rearrangement links TRBV4-1 to TRBJ2-2; 8 bases are a match to TRBD1. CDR1 MGHRA and CDR2 YSYEKL come from the germline V gene. J lost 1 base, V lost 2 bases, and 6 bases had no gene match. CDR3 length equals 17 residues.